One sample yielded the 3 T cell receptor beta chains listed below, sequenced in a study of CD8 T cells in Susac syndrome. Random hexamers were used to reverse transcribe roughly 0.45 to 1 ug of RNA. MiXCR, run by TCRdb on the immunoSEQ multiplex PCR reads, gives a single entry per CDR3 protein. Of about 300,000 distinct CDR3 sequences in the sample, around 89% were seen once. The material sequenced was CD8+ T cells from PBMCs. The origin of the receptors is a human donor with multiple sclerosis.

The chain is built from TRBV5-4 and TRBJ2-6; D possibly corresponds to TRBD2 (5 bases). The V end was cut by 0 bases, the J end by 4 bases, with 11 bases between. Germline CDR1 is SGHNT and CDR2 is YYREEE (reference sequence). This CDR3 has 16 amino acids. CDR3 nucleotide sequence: TGTGCCAGCAGCTTGGCGCCGGGGTACGGGGCCAACGTCCTGACTTTC. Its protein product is CASSLAPGYGANVLTF.

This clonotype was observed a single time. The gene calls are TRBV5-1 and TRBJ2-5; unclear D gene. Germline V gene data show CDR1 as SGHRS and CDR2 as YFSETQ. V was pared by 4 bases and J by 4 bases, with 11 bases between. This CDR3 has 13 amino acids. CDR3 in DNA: TGCGCCAGCAGCCTGGCGGCGAGAGAGACCCAGTACTTC. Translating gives CASSLAARETQYF.

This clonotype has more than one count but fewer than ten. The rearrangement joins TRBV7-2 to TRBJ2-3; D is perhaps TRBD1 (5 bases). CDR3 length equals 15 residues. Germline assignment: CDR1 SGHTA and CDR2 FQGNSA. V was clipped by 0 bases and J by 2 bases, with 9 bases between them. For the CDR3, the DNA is TGTGCCAGCAGCTTAGCTCCAGGGAACACAGATACGCAGTATTTT. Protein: CASSLAPGNTDTQYF.